This section outlines one TCR beta chain sequence together with its context. Before they underwent DNA extraction, samples held roughly 0.95-11 million cryopreserved PBMC. The data originate from a study of long-term antiretroviral therapy in people with HIV. Germline assignment: CDR1 SEHNR and CDR2 FQNEAQ (reference sequence). Trimming cost V 5 bases and J 10 bases; bases outside gene matches: 10. The CDR3 length is 16 residues. The libraries were made with immunoSEQ v3.0 at survey level. TCRdb's table, derived via immunoSEQ multiplex PCR, lists solely in-frame clones and lacks some. The sample has about 22,000 clones; around four fifths are singletons.

The rearrangement joins TRBV7-9 to TRBJ1-6, with 11 bases lining up with TRBD1. The source of this sequence is a man aged 18-30 years with HIV. The sequences come from unsorted PBMCs, collected roughly 4 years after starting antiretroviral therapy. CDR3 bases: TGTGCCAGCAGCAACTGGACAGGGGGCGCGGGATCACCCCTCCACTTT. Translating it yields CASSNWTGGAGSPLHF.